A selection of T cell receptor beta chains follows, all from one sample in a study of cytomegalovirus exposure and HLA in healthy donors. Repertoires were generated with immunoSEQ multiplex PCR, while TCRdb's copy carries only in-frame clones and drops some. The data show 120,000 or so clones, over 60% seen once. The sequencing input was PBMCs. Receptors were obtained from a man younger than 40 in good health and CMV-seronegative. The CDR3 runs from the conserved cysteine through the conserved F or W. The D gene is left open where the match is weak. A clone size is listed for some rows: how often the clone was seen (once, few, many), or a class if it is expanded.

v_call,d_call,j_call,clone_size,cdr3_nt,cdr3_aa
TRBV7-8,TRBD1,TRBJ1-1,NA,TGTGCCAGCAGCCCCCAGACAGGGGGAAGCACTGAAGCTTTCTTT,CASSPQTGGSTEAFF
TRBV11-1,NA,TRBJ1-1,NA,TGTGCCAGCAGCAAGACTGCGGGAGACACTGAAGCTTTCTTT,CASSKTAGDTEAFF
TRBV5-1,NA,TRBJ2-7,NA,TGCGCCAGCAGCCCGGGACTTGCCTACGAGCAGTACTTC,CASSPGLAYEQYF
TRBV5-1,TRBD1,TRBJ2-5,few,TGCGCCAGCAGCAGGGACAGGGTCTACCAAGAGACCCAGTACTTC,CASSRDRVYQETQYF
TRBV28,NA,TRBJ1-2,NA,TGTGCCAGCAGCTCGGGGGGGGCCTATGGCTACACCTTC,CASSSGGAYGYTF
TRBV28,TRBD1,TRBJ1-6,NA,TGTGCCAGCAGTCGAGATACAGGGGGTTCACCCCTCTACTTT,CASSRDTGGSPLYF
TRBV29-1,NA,TRBJ2-3,NA,TGCAGCGTTGAAGTACAGGGAGATACGCAGTATTTT,CSVEVQGDTQYF
TRBV19,NA,TRBJ2-3,NA,TGTGCCAGTGGGACTCCGAGCACAGATACGCAGTATTTT,CASGTPSTDTQYF
TRBV7-9,TRBD1,TRBJ1-4,NA,TGTGCCAGCAGTCGGACAGGGGGGCGGGCGGCTAATGAAAAACTGTTTTTT,CASSRTGGRAANEKLFF
TRBV2,TRBD1,TRBJ2-7,NA,TGTGCCAGCAGCCAGGGGGCAGAAGGATACGAGCAGTACTTC,CASSQGAEGYEQYF
TRBV28,TRBD2,TRBJ2-5,once,TGTGCCAGCAGTTTAGCGGGGGTGGAAGAGACCCAGTACTTC,CASSLAGVEETQYF
TRBV7-2,NA,TRBJ1-6,NA,TGTGCCAGCAGGTACAGGGAGAGCTCCTATAATTCACCCCTCCACTTT,CASRYRESSYNSPLHF
TRBV13,NA,TRBJ2-7,NA,TGTGCCAGCAGCTTAGTCCAGGGGAATATCTACGAGCAGTACTTC,CASSLVQGNIYEQYF
TRBV6-5,TRBD1,TRBJ1-6,NA,TGTGCCAGCGCCGACAGGGATACTTCACCCCTCCACTTT,CASADRDTSPLHF
TRBV11-2,NA,TRBJ2-7,NA,TGTGCCAGCAGCTTCCACTACGAGCAGTACTTC,CASSFHYEQYF
TRBV28,TRBD1,TRBJ1-2,NA,TGTGCCAGCAGTTTAGCCCTGGGGACAGGGGGCCTTGGCTACACCTTC,CASSLALGTGGLGYTF
TRBV2,NA,TRBJ1-5,NA,TGTGCCAGCGTAAGGGAGAGTGGCAATCAGCCCCAGCATTTT,CASVRESGNQPQHF
TRBV28,NA,TRBJ1-2,few,TGTGCCAGCAGCTACTCCAGGACAGCTAACTATGGCTACACCTTC,CASSYSRTANYGYTF
TRBV28,NA,TRBJ1-1,NA,TGTGCCAGCAATAGGGCGGGTGAAGCTTTCTTT,CASNRAGEAFF
TRBV18,TRBD1,TRBJ2-7,NA,TGTGCCAGCTCACTGGGACAGGGCTACGAGCAGTACTTC,CASSLGQGYEQYF
TRBV7-2,TRBD2,TRBJ2-7,NA,TGTGCCAGCAGCCTCGCCGGGACTAAAGTAGCCTACGAGCAGTACTTC,CASSLAGTKVAYEQYF
TRBV6-5,NA,TRBJ1-5,NA,TGTGCCAGCAACAGGGCCCCCAATCAGCCCCAGCATTTT,CASNRAPNQPQHF
TRBV21-1,NA,TRBJ2-7,NA,TGTGCCAGCAGCGGTCCGGGACAGAAATCCTACGAGCAGTACTTC,CASSGPGQKSYEQYF
TRBV7-2,NA,TRBJ1-5,once,TGTGCCAGCAGCTTAGACAGAGATCAGCCCCAGCATTTT,CASSLDRDQPQHF
TRBV29-1,NA,TRBJ1-3,once,TGCAGCGTGTCGGGGTTTGGAAACACCATATATTTT,CSVSGFGNTIYF
TRBV15,TRBD2,TRBJ2-3,NA,TGTGCCAGCGGGCTAGCGGGGGGAACCGAGGCGCAGTATTTT,CASGLAGGTEAQYF
TRBV30,TRBD2,TRBJ2-7,NA,TGTGCCTGGAGTGTAGCGGGGGGCGGATACGAGCAGTACTTC,CAWSVAGGGYEQYF
TRBV5-5,TRBD1,TRBJ1-1,few,TGTGCCAGCAGCAAAGGGACAGGGGGCCTCACTGAAGCTTTCTTT,CASSKGTGGLTEAFF
TRBV7-9,NA,TRBJ2-3,NA,TGTGCCAGCAGCTCCCTAACCTCACTCGGAGATACGCAGTATTTT,CASSSLTSLGDTQYF
TRBV5-4,NA,TRBJ1-1,NA,TGTGCCAGCAGCTTAACGCAGGTGAACACTGAAGCTTTCTTT,CASSLTQVNTEAFF
TRBV6-6,TRBD1,TRBJ2-7,NA,TGTGCCAGCAGAGACAGGGGTGTGTACTTC,CASRDRGVYF
TRBV29-1,TRBD2,TRBJ2-1,NA,TGCAGCGTTGCAATAGCGGGAGGGGGGAATGAGCAGTTCTTC,CSVAIAGGGNEQFF
TRBV19,TRBD1,TRBJ1-1,NA,TGTGCCAGTAGTATAGTTTCTCAGGGGGCCACTGAAGCTTTCTTT,CASSIVSQGATEAFF
TRBV7-2,TRBD2,TRBJ2-3,NA,TGTGCCAGCAGCGCCATACTAGCGGTAGGGGCAGATACGCAGTATTTT,CASSAILAVGADTQYF
TRBV4-3,NA,TRBJ1-5,NA,TGCGCCAGCAGCCAAGATGCAGGGAGCAATCAGCCCCAGCATTTT,CASSQDAGSNQPQHF
TRBV30,NA,TRBJ2-1,NA,TGTGCCTGGAAAACCCTCGGAGCGTCCCAGTTCTTC,CAWKTLGASQFF
TRBV4-2,NA,TRBJ1-3,NA,TGTGCCAGCAGCCAATCACAGGGCTCTGGAAACACCATATATTTT,CASSQSQGSGNTIYF
TRBV30,NA,TRBJ1-3,NA,TGTGCCTGCTACCCCCTCTCTGGAAACACCATATATTTT,CACYPLSGNTIYF
TRBV5-1,NA,TRBJ1-5,NA,TGCGCCAGCAGCTTGGAAGCAGGGAATCAGCCCCAGCATTTT,CASSLEAGNQPQHF
TRBV28,TRBD1,TRBJ2-1,NA,TGTGCCAGCAGTTTAAGGACAGGTGGTATTTTTAGGCTGCACGATGAGCAGTTCTTC,CASSLRTGGIFRLHDEQFF